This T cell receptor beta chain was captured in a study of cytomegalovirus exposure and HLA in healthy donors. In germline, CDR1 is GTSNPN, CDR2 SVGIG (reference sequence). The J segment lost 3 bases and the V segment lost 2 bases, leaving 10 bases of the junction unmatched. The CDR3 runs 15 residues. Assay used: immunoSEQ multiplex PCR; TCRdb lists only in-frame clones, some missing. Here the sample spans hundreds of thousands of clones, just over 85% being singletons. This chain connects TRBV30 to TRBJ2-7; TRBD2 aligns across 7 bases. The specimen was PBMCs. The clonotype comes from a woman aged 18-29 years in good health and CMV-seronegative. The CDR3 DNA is TGTGCCTGGAGTACCGCGGGGGTCCGGCTCTACGAGCAGTACTTC. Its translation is CAWSTAGVRLYEQYF.